This T cell receptor (beta chain) originates from a study of control samples from healthy donors and cancer patients. This table comes from immunoSEQ multiplex PCR, and its TCRdb copy is limited to in-frame clones, with some not included. The sample contains roughly 100,000 clones, around nine tenths of which appear only once. This CDR3 spans 11 amino acids. Deletions cut 4 bases from V and 11 bases from J, with 11 bases between. In germline, CDR1 is SGHVS, CDR2 FQNEAQ. This sequence was found in a human donor in good health. The donor label of this sample is uncertain. This sequence joins TRBV7-8 and TRBJ1-1, with no clear D. Sequenced input: blood. Written as DNA, the CDR3 is TGTGCCAGCAGCTCCGGATTTGGTGCTTTCTTT. Residues: CASSSGFGAFF. Complete variable domain (other parts from reference TRBV7-8 and TRBJ1-1): GAGVSQSPRYKVAKRGQDVALRCDPISGHVSLFWYQQALGQGPEFLTYFQNEAQLDKSGLPSDRFFAERPEGSVSTLKIQRTQQEDSAVYLCASSSGFGAFFGQGTRLTVV.